Each of the 20 T cell receptor beta chains below was sequenced from the same sample in a study of early T cells in non-severe SARS-CoV-2 infection. TCRdb recomputed calls from the 5' RACE reads with MiXCR, one row per CDR3 protein. The table shows more than 20,000 distinct CDR3 sequences, with approximately 3.9% occurring only once. What was sequenced was whole blood. The receptors stem from an adult who was a healthcare worker with PCR-confirmed SARS-CoV-2 infection or an uninfected control (not recorded which).

In its sample, this clonotype was seen many times. The chain uses TRBV25-1 and TRBJ1-1; D is possibly TRBD1 (6 bases). CDR1 and CDR2 from the germline V gene are MGHDK and SYGVNS. With 2 bases removed from V and 5 bases from J, the gap between germline ends came to 18 bases. The CDR3 totals 16 residues. The CDR3, as DNA: TGTGCCAGCAGTGAACTCGGACAGCGGGTTAGGACTGAAGCTTTCTTT. This gives the protein CASSELGQRVRTEAFF.

This clonotype was observed at least ten times. CDR3 coding DNA: TGCAGTGCTAGAGAGCCGGGACAGGTGTCCTACGAGCAGTACTTC. It encodes CSAREPGQVSYEQYF. The chain combines TRBV20-1 with TRBJ2-7; 8 nucleotides line up with TRBD1. V dropped 0 bases and J dropped 1; count of bases not matched to a gene: 5. The germline CDR1 and CDR2 sequences are DFQATT and SNEGSKA (reference sequence). The length of the CDR3 is 15 residues.

By proportion, this clonotype is large (0.1 to 1%). The chain combines TRBV28 with TRBJ2-5, with unresolved D. Trimming pared 2 bases from V and 4 bases from J, leaving 14 bases between. Germline values: CDR1 MDHEN, CDR2 SYDVKM. The CDR3 consists of 15 residues. The CDR3: CASSLKAEWGETQYF. CDR3 bases: TGTGCCAGCAGTTTAAAAGCAGAATGGGGAGAGACCCAGTACTTC.

This clonotype has ten or more counts. The gene calls are TRBV2 and TRBJ1-6, with D possibly matching TRBD1 (5 bases). V shed 8 bases and J shed 0 bases, with 5 bases lying between them. Germline CDR1 SNHLY, CDR2 FYNNEI. There are 13 residues in the CDR3. Here the CDR3 reads CASGTSYNSPLHF. The CDR3 DNA reads as TGTGCCAGCGGGACCTCCTATAATTCACCCCTCCACTTT.

This clonotype came up many times. The V gene is TRBV7-3, the J gene TRBJ2-2; D remains ambiguous. This CDR3 comprises 11 residues. V lost 5 bases and J lost 5, with 3 bases in between. Germline values: CDR1 SGHTA, CDR2 FQGTGA. This CDR3 reads CASSRTGELFF. In nucleotides, the CDR3 is TGTGCCAGCAGCCGGACCGGGGAGCTGTTTTTT.

V is TRBV6-6 and J is TRBJ2-2; the D gene is possibly TRBD2 (6 bases). In germline, CDR1 is MNHNY, CDR2 SVGAGI (reference sequence). The CDR3 has 14 amino acids. Trimming removed 6 bases from V and 5 bases from J, with 13 bases in between. CDR3 protein: CASRAGASTGELFF. DNA of the CDR3: TGTGCCAGCAGAGCGGGCGCGAGTACCGGGGAGCTGTTTTTT.

This clonotype was seen only a few times. This chain uses TRBV19 with TRBJ2-3; possibly TRBD1 for D (7 bases). The germline gives CDR1 LNHDA, CDR2 SQIVND (reference sequence). Trimming removed 5 bases from V and 3 bases from J, with 12 bases in between. The CDR3 has 14 amino acids. The CDR3 coding sequence is TGTGCCAGTAGTCAACAGGGGAGGACAGATACGCAGTATTTT. Translated: CASSQQGRTDTQYF.

This clonotype was detected many times. The DNA for the CDR3 is TGTGCCAGCAGCCCCGGGACTAGCGGGAGGAACGAGCAGTACTTC. Translated, it gives CASSPGTSGRNEQYF. The V gene is TRBV7-8, the J gene TRBJ2-7; TRBD2 aligns across 15 bases. This CDR3 spans 15 amino acids. Germline V CDR1 and CDR2: SGHVS, FQNEAQ. Germline trimming cut 5 bases from V and 5 bases from J; bases unmatched to any gene: 4.

V usage is TRBV7-2 and J usage is TRBJ2-2; D possibly corresponds to TRBD2 (5 bases). This CDR3 spans 13 amino acids. Germline assignment: CDR1 SGHTA and CDR2 FQGNSA. Trimming took 2 bases from V and 6 from J, leaving 7 bases between them. The CDR3 nucleotides are TGTGCCAGCAGCTTACGGGGATCCGGGGAGCTGTTTTTT. Its translation is CASSLRGSGELFF.

The table lists this clonotype with many counts. V gene TRBV18 combines with J gene TRBJ2-5; D remains ambiguous. The germline V gene encodes CDR1 KGHSH and CDR2 LQKENI. V lost 2 bases and J 5 bases, leaving 6 bases between the germline ends. The CDR3 extends over 12 amino acids. The CDR3 DNA sequence: TGTGCCAGCTCACCAACGGGTGAGACCCAGTACTTC. Protein product: CASSPTGETQYF.

This clonotype was seen at least ten times. This chain joins TRBV5-4 and TRBJ1-1, with a weak D call TRBD1 (6 bases). Trimming stripped 3 bases from V and 5 bases from J, with 23 bases between. The germline V gene encodes CDR1 SGHNT and CDR2 YYREEE (reference sequence). This CDR3 spans 17 amino acids. The CDR3 loop reads CASSSVERQVFRTEAFF. The DNA for the CDR3 is TGTGCCAGCAGCTCCGTTGAGAGACAGGTCTTTCGGACTGAAGCTTTCTTT.

This clonotype was counted a few times. CDR3 in DNA: TGTGCCAGCTCACAAGGGACAGGGGGCATGGATGAGCAGTTCTTC. The encoded protein is CASSQGTGGMDEQFF. The chain has TRBV18 and TRBJ2-1; 12 bases agree with TRBD1. The CDR3 has 15 amino acids. J was trimmed by 8 bases and V by 4 bases; bases with no gene match: 6. Germline CDR1 KGHSH, CDR2 LQKENI. Using reference TRBV18 and TRBJ2-1 for the parts outside the CDR3, the full variable domain is NAGVMQNPRHLVRRRGQEARLRCSPMKGHSHVYWYRQLPEEGLKFMVYLQKENIIDESGMPKERFSAEFPKEGPSILRIQQVVRGDSAAYFCASSQGTGGMDEQFFGPGTRLTVL.

The chain employs TRBV7-2 and TRBJ1-1, with TRBD1 matching over 7 bases. The CDR3 is 14 residues long. The germline gives CDR1 SGHTA, CDR2 FQGNSA. Losses at the gene ends were 4 bases for V and 4 bases for J; bases not matched to a gene: 6. The CDR3 protein is CASSSRGRSTEAFF. As DNA, the CDR3 is TGTGCCAGCAGCTCCAGGGGGAGGAGCACTGAAGCTTTCTTT.

As concerns this clonotype: A much larger clonotype is one base distant, so this may be a read error. The chain uses TRBV2 and TRBJ2-7; 7 nucleotides agree with TRBD2. V lost 7 bases to trimming and J lost 1 base; unmatched junction nucleotides: 10. CDR3 size: 15 residues. CDR1 is SNHLY and CDR2 is FYNNEI in the germline V gene. The CDR3 sequence: CASKALNGGSYEQYF. For the CDR3, the DNA is TGTGCCAGCAAGGCGCTTAACGGGGGGTCCTACGAGCAGTACTTC. Supplemented by reference TRBV2 and TRBJ2-7, the full variable domain reads EPEVTQTPSHQVTQMGQEVILRCVPISNHLYFYWYRQILGQKVEFLVSFYNNEISEKSEIFDDQFSVERPDGSNFTLKIRSTKLEDSAMYFCASKALNGGSYEQYFGPGTRLTVT.

This clonotype came up many times. The CDR3: CAITGTNTGELFF. The CDR3 bases are TGTGCCATCACCGGGACGAACACCGGGGAGCTGTTTTTT. The rearrangement joins TRBV10-3 to TRBJ2-2; D possibly corresponds to TRBD2 (5 bases). CDR1 is ENHRY and CDR2 is SYGVKD in the germline V gene. The CDR3 extends over 13 amino acids. The germline V and J ends were trimmed by 7 bases and 0 bases, with 6 bases remaining between them.

Many counts were recorded for this clonotype. The rearrangement links TRBV9 to TRBJ2-3, with D perhaps given as TRBD1 or TRBD2 (5 bases each). The CDR3 is made up of 15 amino acids. The V gene's germline CDR1 is SGDLS and CDR2 YYNGEE. V was trimmed by 3 bases and J by 5 bases, leaving 16 bases between them. CDR3 sequence (DNA): TGTGCCAGCAGCGCCGGGGCCCAATGGGGAGATACGCAGTATTTT. Encoded protein: CASSAGAQWGDTQYF.

Only a few counts were recorded for this clonotype. The rearrangement joins TRBV7-6 to TRBJ2-2, with D unclear. The length of the CDR3 is 13 residues. The V gene lost 1 base and the J gene lost 1 base, with 1 base spanning the gap. Per the germline V gene, CDR1 is SGHVS and CDR2 is FNYEAQ. The CDR3 loop reads CASSLENTGELFF. For the CDR3, the DNA is TGTGCCAGCAGCTTAGAGAACACCGGGGAGCTGTTTTTT.

This clonotype was counted many times. The CDR3 loop reads CASSRGLAGENEQFF. CDR3 in DNA: TGTGCCAGCAGCCGGGGACTAGCGGGAGAAAATGAGCAGTTCTTC. The gene calls are TRBV3-1 and TRBJ2-1, with 14 bases lining up with TRBD2. This CDR3 region has 15 residues. The trim removed 4 bases at V and 7 bases at J, leaving 3 bases unmatched. Germline lookup yields CDR1 LGHDT and CDR2 YNNKEL (reference sequence).

This clonotype was observed at least ten times. This chain joins TRBV6-5 and TRBJ2-7, with D unclear. CDR1 is MNHEY, CDR2 SVGAGI, per germline. The CDR3 loop spans 15 amino acids. V lost 5 bases to trimming and J lost 3 bases, with 17 bases between them. CDR3 sequence: CASSPWTDAGYEQYF. The CDR3 bases are TGTGCCAGCAGTCCCTGGACGGACGCCGGCTACGAGCAGTACTTC.

This clonotype was seen at least ten times. The chain couples TRBV12-3 or TRBV12-4 to TRBJ1-1, with D possibly matching TRBD1 (5 bases). This CDR3 is 15 amino acids long. Trimming pared 2 bases from V and 0 bases from J, leaving 10 bases between. Here the CDR3 reads CASSLRGSVNTEAFF. The DNA of the CDR3 is TGTGCCAGCAGTTTAAGGGGCTCGGTGAACACTGAAGCTTTCTTT.